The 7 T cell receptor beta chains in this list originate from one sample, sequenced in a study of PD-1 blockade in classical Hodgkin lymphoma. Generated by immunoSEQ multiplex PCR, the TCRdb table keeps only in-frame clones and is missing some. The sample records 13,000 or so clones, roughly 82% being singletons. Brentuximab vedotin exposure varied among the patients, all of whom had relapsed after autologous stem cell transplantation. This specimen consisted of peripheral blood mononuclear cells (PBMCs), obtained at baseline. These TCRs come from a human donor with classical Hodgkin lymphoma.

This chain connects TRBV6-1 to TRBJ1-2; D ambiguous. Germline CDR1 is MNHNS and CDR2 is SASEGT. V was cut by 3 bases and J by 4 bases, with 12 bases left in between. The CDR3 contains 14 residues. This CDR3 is CASSDLGKPYGYTF. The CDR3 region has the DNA TGTGCCAGCAGTGATCTCGGGAAACCCTATGGCTACACCTTC.

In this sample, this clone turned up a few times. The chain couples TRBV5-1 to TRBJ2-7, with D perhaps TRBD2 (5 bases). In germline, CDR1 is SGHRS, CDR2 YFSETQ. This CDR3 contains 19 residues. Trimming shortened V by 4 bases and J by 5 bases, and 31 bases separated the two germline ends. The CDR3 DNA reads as TGCGCCAGCAGCCGTATGGCCGAACCAAGCGCTGTACCGGGGAACGAGCAGTACTTC. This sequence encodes CASSRMAEPSAVPGNEQYF.

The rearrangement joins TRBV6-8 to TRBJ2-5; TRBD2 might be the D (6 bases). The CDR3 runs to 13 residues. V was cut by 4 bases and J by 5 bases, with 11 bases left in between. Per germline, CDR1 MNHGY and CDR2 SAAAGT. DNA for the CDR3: TGTGCCAGCAGTTCCCGGGAGAAGGAGACCCAGTACTTC. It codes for CASSSREKETQYF.

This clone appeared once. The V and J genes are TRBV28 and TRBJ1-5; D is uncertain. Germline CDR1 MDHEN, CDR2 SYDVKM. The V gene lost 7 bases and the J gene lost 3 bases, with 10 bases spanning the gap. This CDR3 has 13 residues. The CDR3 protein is CASNRDSNQPQHF. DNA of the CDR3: TGTGCCAGCAACCGAGATTCCAATCAGCCCCAGCATTTT.

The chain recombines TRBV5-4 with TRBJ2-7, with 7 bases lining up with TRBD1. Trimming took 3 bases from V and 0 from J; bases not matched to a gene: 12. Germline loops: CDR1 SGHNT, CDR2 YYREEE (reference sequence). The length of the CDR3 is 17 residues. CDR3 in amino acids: CASSWGAGGTSSYEQYF. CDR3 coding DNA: TGTGCCAGCAGCTGGGGCGCAGGGGGAACAAGCTCCTACGAGCAGTACTTC.

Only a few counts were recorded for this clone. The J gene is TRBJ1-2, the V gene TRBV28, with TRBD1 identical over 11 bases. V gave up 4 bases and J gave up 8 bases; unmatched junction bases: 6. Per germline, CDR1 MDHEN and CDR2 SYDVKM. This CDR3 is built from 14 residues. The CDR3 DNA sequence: TGTGCCAGCAGTTACGGACAGGGGGCCCGAGGCTACACCTTC. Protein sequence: CASSYGQGARGYTF.

The CDR3 loop is CASSLPGTIGELFF. The CDR3 nucleotides read TGTGCCAGCAGTCTCCCCGGTACCATCGGGGAGCTGTTTTTT. The chain couples TRBV28 to TRBJ2-2; D unresolved. The germline V gene encodes CDR1 MDHEN and CDR2 SYDVKM. There are 14 residues in the CDR3. V lost 5 bases to trimming and J lost 7 bases, with 14 bases between them.